This T cell receptor beta chain emerged from a study of response to subunit inactivated influenza vaccine. Trimming pared 0 bases from V and 0 bases from J, leaving 11 bases between. CDR1 and CDR2 (germline): SGHRS, YFSETQ. The CDR3 is 16 amino acids. This clonotype appeared a few times. TCRdb used MiXCR to reprocess the RT-PCR reads, holding one entry per CDR3 protein. Among 550,000 to 800,000 distinct CDR3 sequences listed, about 15% were seen once. J is TRBJ2-3 and V is TRBV5-1, with a tentative D call TRBD1 (6 bases). The specimen was PBMCs from blood, collected about 14 days before vaccination. The sequence was obtained from a middle-aged man who received an inactivated influenza vaccine. CDR3 sequence reads: CASSLALRGSTDTQYF. CDR3 nucleotides: TGCGCCAGCAGCTTGGCCTTAAGGGGGAGCACAGATACGCAGTATTTT.